One sample yielded the 20 T cell receptor beta chains listed below, sequenced in a study of cytomegalovirus exposure and HLA in healthy donors. In the PCR, 60 Vbeta and 13 Jbeta primers were used. Assay used: immunoSEQ multiplex PCR; TCRdb lists only in-frame clones, some missing. The table has about 150,000 clones, around two thirds seen once. Sequenced input: PBMCs. These receptors were collected from a male donor in good health and CMV-seronegative.

This clone was observed a few times. The germline gene is not matched at one end of the junction; a read error may be the cause. This chain uses TRBV7-9 with TRBJ1-1; D remains ambiguous. Germline lookup yields CDR1 SEHNR and CDR2 FQNEAQ (reference sequence). CDR3 length: 15 residues. This CDR3 reads CSSSYHQRGGTEAFF. As DNA, the CDR3 is TGTTCCAGCAGCTACCATCAGCGGGGAGGCACTGAAGCTTTCTTT.

The chain has TRBV6-5 and TRBJ2-1; D remains unclear. Deletions cut 5 bases from V and 0 bases from J, with 5 bases between. Germline V gene sequence: CDR1 MNHEY, CDR2 SVGAGI. The length of the CDR3 is 13 residues. The CDR3: CASSISSYNEQFF. CDR3 nucleotides: TGTGCCAGCAGTATTAGCTCCTACAATGAGCAGTTCTTC.

The chain couples TRBV27 to TRBJ2-7; 9 bases match TRBD1. Per the germline V gene, CDR1 is MNHEY and CDR2 is SMNVEV (reference sequence). V lost 6 bases, J lost 5 bases, and 11 bases stayed unmatched. The CDR3 runs 15 residues. The CDR3 spells CASSLTRQGGHEQYF. The CDR3 nucleotides are TGTGCCAGCAGCCTTACCCGACAGGGGGGCCACGAGCAGTACTTC.

This chain connects TRBV7-3 to TRBJ1-2, with D possibly being TRBD1 (6 bases). Germline-derived CDR1 and CDR2 are SGHTA and FQGTGA. CDR3 length: 13 amino acids. With 5 bases removed from V and 7 bases from J, the gap between germline ends came to 14 bases. CDR3 in amino acids: CASSPDRRSGYTF. The CDR3 DNA reads as TGTGCCAGCAGCCCAGACAGGAGAAGTGGCTACACCTTC.

This clone occurred a few times. The DNA of the CDR3 is TGTGCCAGCAGATTCTCCGGACTGTCTGAAGCTTTCTTT. Its protein product is CASRFSGLSEAFF. The V and J genes are TRBV6-1 and TRBJ1-1; D is unclear. The V end lost 6 bases, the J end lost 6 bases, and 14 bases lay between the germline ends. The CDR3 is made up of 13 amino acids. Germline values: CDR1 MNHNS, CDR2 SASEGT.

This chain connects TRBV7-8 to TRBJ2-7; TRBD1 matches 7 bases. Per germline, CDR1 SGHVS and CDR2 FQNEAQ. J was trimmed by 1 base and V by 6 bases; bases with no gene match: 6. The CDR3 runs 14 residues. The CDR3 spells CASRESGQSYEQYF. CDR3 coding DNA: TGTGCCAGCAGAGAATCGGGACAGTCCTACGAGCAGTACTTC.

In its sample, this clone was seen once. This chain joins TRBV5-6 and TRBJ2-5; TRBD2 is a possible D gene (5 bases). Judging by the DNA end, TRBJ2-7 fits better; the J call may be wrong. Germline loops: CDR1 SGHDT, CDR2 YYEEEE. The length of the CDR3 is 11 residues. CDR3 sequence: CASEMGVEQYF. The CDR3 DNA is TGTGCCAGCGAAATGGGAGTCGAGCAGTACTTC.

This clone was found many times. V usage is TRBV5-1 and J usage is TRBJ2-7, with 10 bases that match TRBD2. CDR1 is SGHRS, CDR2 YFSETQ, per germline. Trimming at V came to 5 bases and at J to 2 bases, leaving 10 bases not matched to a gene. This CDR3 spans 16 amino acids. CDR3 sequence: CASRRTSGVETYEQYF. In DNA, the CDR3 is TGCGCCAGCAGGCGTACTAGCGGGGTTGAGACCTACGAGCAGTACTTC.

The chain recombines TRBV9 with TRBJ2-7; 7 bases fit TRBD1. The J call may be in error: the DNA end matches TRBJ2-5 better. The CDR3 totals 16 residues. Germline values: CDR1 SGDLS, CDR2 YYNGEE. The CDR3 sequence is CASSVRGGRGQETQYF. The CDR3 DNA follows: TGTGCCAGCAGCGTCCGAGGAGGCAGGGGGCAAGAGACCCAGTACTTC.

This chain links TRBV7-8 with TRBJ2-5; possible D gene TRBD1, 5 bases. The V and J ends lost 5 bases and 5 bases respectively, with 21 bases between them. Germline-derived CDR1 and CDR2 are SGHVS and FQNEAQ. The CDR3 totals 16 residues. The CDR3 reads CASSPRIKNKGETQYF. DNA of the CDR3: TGTGCCAGCAGCCCCCGTATCAAGAACAAGGGGGAGACCCAGTACTTC.

V gene TRBV10-3 combines with J gene TRBJ2-6; maybe TRBD1 (7 bases). With 7 bases removed from V and 0 bases from J, the gap between germline ends came to 13 bases. CDR1 ENHRY and CDR2 SYGVKD come from the germline V gene. CDR3 length: 16 amino acids. The CDR3 DNA reads as TGTGCCATCAAGGAGGGGGCTCGCTCTGGGGCCAACGTCCTGACTTTC. Protein sequence: CAIKEGARSGANVLTF.

The rearrangement uses TRBV7-6 and TRBJ2-7; maybe TRBD1 (8 bases). The germline V and J ends were trimmed by 4 bases and 5 bases, with 21 bases remaining between them. From germline, CDR1 is SGHVS and CDR2 FNYEAQ. The CDR3 is 16 amino acids. DNA of the CDR3: TGTGCCAGCAGCTGGACAGGGACGTGGGGGGGGGACGAGCAGTACTTC. Its translation: CASSWTGTWGGDEQYF.

In its sample, this clone was seen a few times. The chain carries TRBV5-3 and TRBJ2-7, with 8 bases aligning to TRBD1. TRBV5-3 falls under the ORF class, with uncertain function. Unmatched junction bases numbered 16, after V lost 5 bases and J lost 0 bases. The CDR3 loop spans 18 amino acids. CDR3 DNA sequence: TGTGCCAGAAGAAATGAAGGTGACAGGGGCCCTAGCTCCTACGAGCAGTACTTC. Protein: CARRNEGDRGPSSYEQYF.

The chain carries TRBV10-1 and TRBJ2-1; 10 bases match TRBD2. The CDR3 runs to 19 residues. V lost 0 bases and J lost 8; bases outside the gene matches: 16. From germline, CDR1 is WNHNN and CDR2 SYGVQD (reference sequence). The chain's CDR3 is CASSESNVWKRGGGDEQFF. The CDR3 coding sequence is TGCGCCAGCAGTGAGTCGAATGTTTGGAAGCGGGGGGGCGGCGATGAGCAGTTCTTC.

The V gene is TRBV11-2, the J gene TRBJ1-4, with D hard to call. The CDR3 has 13 amino acids. V was pared by 5 bases and J by 8 bases, with 12 bases between. The germline V gene has CDR1 SGHAT and CDR2 FQNNGV. CDR3 sequence (DNA): TGTGCCAGCAGCCCCGATAGTTGGGAAAAACTGTTTTTT. Amino acids: CASSPDSWEKLFF.

The J gene is TRBJ1-2, the V gene TRBV6-5; TRBD1 matches 8 bases. CDR3 size: 14 residues. V was pared by 5 bases and J by 7 bases, with 9 bases of the junction left unmatched. Looked up from germline, CDR1 is MNHEY and CDR2 is SVGAGI. The CDR3 loop is CASSPQGGSGGYTF. CDR3 nucleotide sequence: TGTGCCAGCAGTCCACAGGGGGGGTCTGGTGGCTACACCTTC.

This chain connects TRBV7-2 to TRBJ2-1; tentative D call: TRBD1 (6 bases). CDR3 length: 15 residues. In germline, CDR1 is SGHTA, CDR2 FQGNSA. Trimming shortened V by 2 bases and J by 6 bases, and 14 bases separated the two germline ends. Here the CDR3 DNA reads TGTGCCAGCAGCTTAACCTCGACAGGAGTCAATGAGCAGTTCTTC. It yields the protein CASSLTSTGVNEQFF.

This clone was seen once. CDR3 DNA: TGTGCCAGCAGCTTAAGGGGGGACAGGGGTAATTCACCCCTCCACTTT. As protein: CASSLRGDRGNSPLHF. The chain joins TRBV7-6 to TRBJ1-6, with 10 bases that match TRBD1. The CDR3 is 16 amino acids. The germline V gene has CDR1 SGHVS and CDR2 FNYEAQ. J gave up 6 bases and V 2 bases, and 4 bases lay outside the gene matches.

This clone appeared a few times. The chain combines TRBV28 with TRBJ1-2; D unclear. Germline CDR1 reads MDHEN; CDR2 reads SYDVKM. V was trimmed by 4 bases and J by 8 bases, leaving 8 bases between them. This CDR3 contains 11 residues. The CDR3 protein is CASSSPRGYTF. In DNA, the CDR3 is TGTGCCAGCAGTTCCCCACGGGGCTACACCTTC.

The chain uses TRBV18 and TRBJ2-7; 9 bases are a match to TRBD1. The germline V gene has CDR1 KGHSH and CDR2 LQKENI. The CDR3 is 15 residues long. V shed 2 bases, J shed 4 bases, and the junction held 6 bases outside the gene matches. This CDR3 reads CASSPFGTGLYEQYF. CDR3 coding DNA: TGTGCCAGCTCACCATTTGGGACAGGGTTGTACGAGCAGTACTTC.